This T cell receptor (beta chain) was profiled in a study of radiation and T cells in renal cell carcinoma. Study in general: Nephrectomy followed 15 Gy stereotactic body radiation by 4 weeks. Study-level findings and limits: From baseline, blood top tumor clonotypes peaked at 2 weeks post-radiation.

TCRdb's copy holds only in-frame clones and misses some; the assay was immunoSEQ multiplex PCR. The sample consists of 150,000 or so clones, roughly 90% of them appearing once. As to this clone: The antigen is undetermined.

The sample's time point: baseline pretreatment blood. Noted treatment: 15 Gy SBRT to primary tumor, nephrectomy 4 weeks later. Blood was sampled at baseline, 2 weeks and 4 weeks after SBRT. The tumor was a clear cell renal cell carcinoma. The CDR3 contains 13 residues. V was shortened by 5 bases and J by 6 bases, with 11 bases between the two germline ends. Germline lookup yields CDR1 SGDLS and CDR2 YYNGEE. This receptor was identified in a woman aged 45-65 years with renal cell carcinoma. The chain carries TRBV9 and TRBJ2-2; TRBD2 might be the D (5 bases). The material sequenced was blood, taken from a patient whose treatment included radiotherapy and nephrectomy. CDR3 residues: CASSTTGSGELFF. The CDR3 nucleotides read TGTGCCAGCAGTACTACGGGGTCCGGGGAGCTGTTTTTT.